Listed here are 26 T cell receptor beta chains from one sample, sequenced in a study of Ad26.COV2.S vaccination and SARS-CoV-2 variants. Assay used: immunoSEQ multiplex PCR; TCRdb lists only in-frame clones, some missing. The top ten hold approximately 4.5% of the sample, which has more than 400,000 clones, 80% to 95% seen once. Indicated treatment: around 19 received Ad26.COV2.S at low or high dose, single or two shots; about 5 received placebo; per-sample allocation not given. Day 63 after the first injection of vaccine or placebo was the sampling time. The material sequenced was peripheral blood, taken in a trial of Ad26.COV2.S vaccine versus placebo. The receptor source for this set is a person between 18 and 65 years old who received the Ad26.COV2.S COVID-19 vaccine or a placebo.

The J gene is TRBJ2-2, the V gene TRBV19, with 7 bases that match TRBD2. Germline trimming cut 6 bases from V and 1 base from J; bases unmatched to any gene: 14. The CDR3 is 18 amino acids. Germline CDR1 reads LNHDA; CDR2 reads SQIVND (reference sequence). The CDR3 sequence is CASRLRVGLAENTGELFF. CDR3 DNA sequence: TGTGCCAGTAGGCTGAGGGTAGGGCTAGCGGAGAACACCGGGGAGCTGTTTTTT.

The rearrangement joins TRBV27 to TRBJ2-1; tentative D call: TRBD2 (6 bases). The CDR3 is 16 residues long. Between the trimmed V and J ends, which lost 1 base and 3 bases, there was a span of 13 bases. From germline, CDR1 is MNHEY and CDR2 SMNVEV (reference sequence). The CDR3 nucleotides read TGTGCCAGCAGTTTATTGGGGGGAGCAGGCTACAATGAGCAGTTCTTC. This gives the protein CASSLLGGAGYNEQFF.

The chain couples TRBV7-2 to TRBJ2-3, with a weak D call TRBD2 (6 bases). With 5 bases removed from V and 2 bases from J, the gap between germline ends came to 14 bases. The germline V gene encodes CDR1 SGHTA and CDR2 FQGNSA. The CDR3 loop spans 15 amino acids. CDR3 loop: CASSPGTRFTDTQYF. In DNA, the CDR3 is TGTGCCAGCAGCCCCGGGACTCGATTCACAGATACGCAGTATTTT.

The CDR3 spells CASSTGTGGYEQYF. The CDR3 DNA is TGCGCCAGCAGTACCGGGACAGGGGGCTACGAGCAGTACTTC. This chain joins TRBV5-1 and TRBJ2-7; 11 bases are shared with TRBD1. CDR1 is SGHRS and CDR2 is YFSETQ in the germline V gene. The CDR3 length is 14 residues. V was pared by 5 bases and J by 3 bases, with 4 bases of the junction left unmatched.

This chain connects TRBV2 to TRBJ2-3; D may correspond to TRBD1 or TRBD2 (5 bases each). The germline V and J ends were trimmed by 6 bases and 0 bases, with 13 bases remaining between them. The CDR3 totals 15 residues. Germline V gene lookup returns CDR1 SNHLY and CDR2 FYNNEI. The CDR3 here is CASRGEGFSTDTQYF. CDR3 in DNA: TGTGCCAGCAGGGGGGAAGGATTTAGCACAGATACGCAGTATTTT.

The V call is TRBV28, the J call TRBJ1-2; 10 bases match TRBD1. From germline, CDR1 is MDHEN and CDR2 SYDVKM. The ends lost 7 bases at V and 6 bases at J; junction bases unmatched: 11. This CDR3 contains 15 residues. This chain's CDR3 is CASILSGQGEDGYTF. The CDR3 coding sequence is TGTGCCAGCATCCTATCCGGACAGGGGGAGGATGGCTACACCTTC.

The chain joins TRBV27 to TRBJ1-1, with a weak D call TRBD1 (5 bases). Trimming removed 4 bases from V and 0 bases from J, with 9 bases in between. The CDR3 sequence is 14 residues long. Per the germline V gene, CDR1 is MNHEY and CDR2 is SMNVEV (reference sequence). The CDR3 sequence: CASSYNRMNTEAFF. The DNA of the CDR3 is TGTGCCAGCAGTTATAACAGGATGAACACTGAAGCTTTCTTT.

The chain is built from TRBV24-1 and TRBJ2-1; 12 nucleotides agree with TRBD2. Germline V gene lookup returns CDR1 KGHDR and CDR2 SFDVKD. The CDR3 runs 17 residues. With V trimmed by 5 bases and J by 9 bases, 13 bases remained unmatched. The CDR3 coding sequence is TGTGCCACCAGTGCAGTCACAGGGGCGACTAGCGGGAGTGAGCAGTTCTTC. Its translation: CATSAVTGATSGSEQFF.

The V call is TRBV30, the J call TRBJ2-5, with 7 positions matching TRBD2. The CDR3 loop spans 15 amino acids. V was pared by 1 base and J by 5 bases, with 10 bases of the junction left unmatched. From germline, CDR1 is GTSNPN and CDR2 SVGIG (reference sequence). The CDR3 DNA is TGTGCCTGGAGTGGGGAAGCGGGACCCCCGGAGACCCAGTACTTC. Amino acids: CAWSGEAGPPETQYF.

The V call is TRBV4-1, the J call TRBJ2-7; D possibly corresponds to TRBD1 (5 bases). Germline V lookup: CDR1 MGHRA, CDR2 YSYEKL. Deletions cut 0 bases from V and 2 bases from J, with 17 bases between. The CDR3 is made up of 17 amino acids. As DNA, the CDR3 is TGCGCCAGCAGCCAAGATGGGCTTAGACAGATTCCCTACGAGCAGTACTTC. Translation gives CASSQDGLRQIPYEQYF.

V and J are TRBV5-6 and TRBJ2-7, with D possibly matching TRBD2 (6 bases). The CDR3 runs to 13 residues. Germline lookup yields CDR1 SGHDT and CDR2 YYEEEE. The germline V and J ends were trimmed by 4 bases and 1 base, with 9 bases remaining between them. In DNA form, the CDR3 reads TGTGCCAGCAGCGCGGGGCCTTCCTACGAGCAGTACTTC. Translating it yields CASSAGPSYEQYF.

The rearrangement links TRBV9 to TRBJ1-5; D is unresolved. The CDR3 sequence is 14 residues long. Germline V gene data show CDR1 as SGDLS and CDR2 as YYNGEE. The V gene lost 1 base and the J gene lost 2 bases, with 7 bases spanning the gap. CDR3 protein: CASSVQDGNQPQHF. CDR3 nucleotide sequence: TGTGCCAGCAGCGTACAAGACGGCAATCAGCCCCAGCATTTT. The full variable domain, in which reference TRBV9 and TRBJ1-5 provide the parts outside the CDR3, is DSGVTQTPKHLITATGQRVTLRCSPRSGDLSVYWYQQSLDQGLQFLIQYYNGEERAKGNILERFSAQQFPDLHSELNLSSLELGDSALYFCASSVQDGNQPQHFGDGTRLSIL.

V is TRBV11-2 and J is TRBJ1-1; no firm D call. This CDR3 is built from 14 residues. Deletions cut 2 bases from V and 4 bases from J, with 11 bases between. Germline CDR1 SGHAT, CDR2 FQNNGV. The CDR3 sequence is CASSLPPIGTEAFF. The CDR3 region has the DNA TGTGCCAGCAGCTTACCACCAATCGGCACTGAAGCTTTCTTT.

The genes are TRBV5-1 and TRBJ1-2; TRBD1 might be the D (6 bases). V was clipped by 4 bases and J by 8 bases, with 15 bases between them. The CDR3 contains 13 residues. Germline loops: CDR1 SGHRS, CDR2 YFSETQ. The CDR3 DNA is TGCGCCAGCAGCCTCGGGACACTCGGCGGCTACACCTTC. Amino acid sequence: CASSLGTLGGYTF.

This clone was observed once. This rearrangement joins TRBV18 to TRBJ2-1; 10 positions agree with TRBD2. Germline-derived CDR1 and CDR2 are KGHSH and LQKENI. V lost 2 bases to trimming and J lost 8 bases; unmatched junction nucleotides: 18. This CDR3 comprises 19 residues. The CDR3 DNA follows: TGTGCCAGCTCACCATTGGGGACTAGCGCCGTCGGGCATGTCGATGAGCAGTTCTTC. Residues: CASSPLGTSAVGHVDEQFF.

The chain couples TRBV10-3 to TRBJ2-7; D unresolved. Germline lookup yields CDR1 ENHRY and CDR2 SYGVKD. This CDR3 comprises 12 residues. V gave up 4 bases and J gave up 4 bases, with 8 bases separating them. DNA for the CDR3: TGTGCCATCAGTGGGCAGGATTACGAGCAGTACTTC. It yields the protein CAISGQDYEQYF.

This chain uses TRBV11-2 with TRBJ2-7; TRBD2 matches 7 bases. CDR1 is SGHAT, CDR2 FQNNGV, per germline. Trimming removed 2 bases from V and 5 bases from J; junction bases left unmatched: 9. The CDR3 totals 15 residues. CDR3 nucleotides: TGTGCCAGCAGCTTACTACGTGGGAGGGGACACGAGCAGTACTTC. It encodes CASSLLRGRGHEQYF.

The chain employs TRBV9 and TRBJ2-2; 7 bases line up with TRBD1. The length of the CDR3 is 17 residues. V trimming: 2 bases; J trimming: 0 bases; junction bases outside the gene matches: 7. Per germline, CDR1 SGDLS and CDR2 YYNGEE. The CDR3 is CASSVSPGTANTGELFF. The CDR3 nucleotides are TGTGCCAGCAGCGTCTCCCCGGGGACAGCGAACACCGGGGAGCTGTTTTTT.

The chain is built from TRBV5-1 and TRBJ2-3; D is perhaps TRBD2 (6 bases). This CDR3 has 15 amino acids. The ends were cut back, 1 base at V and 0 bases at J, with 9 bases in the middle. CDR1 SGHRS and CDR2 YFSETQ come from the germline V gene. The CDR3 sequence is CASSLMGRSTDTQYF. The CDR3 coding sequence is TGCGCCAGCAGCTTGATGGGGAGGAGCACAGATACGCAGTATTTT.

The rearrangement links TRBV5-1 to TRBJ1-1; TRBD1 aligns across 9 bases. Germline values: CDR1 SGHRS, CDR2 YFSETQ. CDR3 length equals 18 residues. The ends lost 4 bases at V and 5 bases at J; junction bases unmatched: 18. In DNA form, the CDR3 reads TGCGCCAGCAGCGCGGGACAGGGAAATAGGGGCGGACGGACTGAAGCTTTCTTT. This sequence encodes CASSAGQGNRGGRTEAFF.

This rearrangement joins TRBV27 to TRBJ2-7; D is ambiguous. The germline CDR1 and CDR2 sequences are MNHEY and SMNVEV (reference sequence). Trimming took off 3 bases at V and 5 bases at J, with 11 bases between the two ends. This CDR3 has 13 amino acids. CDR3 protein: CASSFLRRDEQYF. CDR3 bases: TGTGCCAGCAGTTTCCTACGAAGGGACGAGCAGTACTTC.

CDR3 protein: CATCPTSENPYEQYF. The CDR3 region has the DNA TGTGCCACCTGCCCCACTAGCGAGAACCCCTACGAGCAGTACTTC. This sequence joins TRBV10-3 and TRBJ2-7; 7 bases match TRBD2. J gave up 2 bases and V 10 bases, and 14 bases lay outside the gene matches. Germline V CDR1 and CDR2: ENHRY, SYGVKD. The CDR3 runs to 15 residues.

V usage is TRBV6-5 and J usage is TRBJ2-5; D not resolved. The germline V gene encodes CDR1 MNHEY and CDR2 SVGAGI. This CDR3 has 11 amino acids. Trimming took 5 bases from V and 5 from J, leaving 6 bases between them. The CDR3 protein is CASSTRETQYF. The CDR3 nucleotides are TGTGCCAGCAGTACCCGGGAGACCCAGTACTTC.

To note about this clone: Other nucleotide sequences in the sample specify the same CDR3. J is TRBJ2-1 and V is TRBV24-1; D might be TRBD2 (6 bases). The CDR3 consists of 14 residues. Per the germline V gene, CDR1 is KGHDR and CDR2 is SFDVKD. The ends were cut back, 4 bases at V and 4 bases at J, with 10 bases in the middle. The CDR3 bases are TGTGCCACCAGTGAAGCGGGTAGTTACAATGAGCAGTTCTTC. Translated: CATSEAGSYNEQFF.

In DNA form, the CDR3 reads TGTGCCAGCAGCCCGGGAGCGGGATTGGATGAGCAGTTCTTC. This translates into CASSPGAGLDEQFF. The V and J genes are TRBV5-6 and TRBJ2-1; 7 bases are shared with TRBD2. Germline loops: CDR1 SGHDT, CDR2 YYEEEE. This CDR3 is built from 14 residues. Losses at the gene ends were 4 bases for V and 8 bases for J; bases not matched to a gene: 9.

The V gene is TRBV7-2, the J gene TRBJ1-1; D uncertain. V shed 5 bases and J shed 1 base, with 8 bases lying between them. CDR3 size: 13 residues. Per germline, CDR1 SGHTA and CDR2 FQGNSA. In nucleotides, the CDR3 is TGTGCCAGCAGCCAGTCGAAGAACACTGAAGCTTTCTTT. As protein: CASSQSKNTEAFF.